The 9 T cell receptor beta chains below were found in one sample sequenced in a study of blood T cell repertoires in COVID-19 (dated by TCRdb to between 2020 and 2021). The library was produced with the immunoSEQ multiplex PCR assay. Not all clones reach the TCRdb copy of this immuneACCESS table, which keeps in-frame sequences only. Checked studies attribute under half of the gap to unresolved V genes and leave the rest unexplained. The sample profile shows over 250,000 clones; around 89% of them were found once. Together, the top ten hold roughly 10% of the sample. Sample: PBMCs or T cells enriched from blood (not recorded which). The origin of the receptors is a man aged 40-49 years who had recovered from COVID-19.

This chain links TRBV14 with TRBJ1-6; D may be TRBD1 (6 bases). In germline, CDR1 is SGHDN, CDR2 FVKESK. The CDR3 is made up of 15 amino acids. Trimming removed 4 bases at V and 7 bases at J, with 14 bases between. The chain's CDR3 is CASSRPGHSNSPLHF. The CDR3 DNA reads TGTGCCAGCAGCCGCCCGGGACACTCAAATTCACCCCTCCACTTT.

CDR3 amino acids: CASSFHSFADTQYF. The CDR3 region has the DNA TGTGCCAGCAGTTTTCACAGTTTCGCAGATACGCAGTATTTT. V is TRBV28 and J is TRBJ2-3, with no clear D. The CDR3 loop spans 14 amino acids. Trimming took off 3 bases at V and 4 bases at J, with 11 bases between the two ends. Per the germline V gene, CDR1 is MDHEN and CDR2 is SYDVKM.

The rearrangement uses TRBV20-1 and TRBJ2-7; no reliable D call. The CDR3 runs to 11 residues. CDR1 and CDR2 (germline): DFQATT, SNEGSKA (reference sequence). V lost 3 bases, J lost 4 bases, and 7 bases lay in between. This chain's CDR3 is CSASLAYEQYF. The CDR3 DNA follows: TGCAGTGCTAGTCTGGCTTACGAGCAGTACTTC.

This chain links TRBV5-1 with TRBJ2-5; D call uncertain. The V gene lost 4 bases and the J gene lost 1 base, with 14 bases spanning the gap. The CDR3 is made up of 15 amino acids. Germline V CDR1 and CDR2: SGHRS, YFSETQ. The CDR3 DNA follows: TGCGCCAGCAGCCCCGTTGCGGTTTCCCAAGAGACCCAGTACTTC. Protein product: CASSPVAVSQETQYF.

J is TRBJ1-5 and V is TRBV12-3 or TRBV12-4, with D perhaps TRBD1 (5 bases). The V end lost 7 bases, the J end lost 2 bases, and 6 bases lay between the germline ends. The CDR3 extends over 12 amino acids. The CDR3 nucleotides read TGTGCCAGCACACAGGGCAATCAGCCCCAGCATTTT. Translating gives CASTQGNQPQHF.

The chain is built from TRBV7-9 and TRBJ2-7; 10 nucleotides match TRBD2. This CDR3 region has 15 residues. The trim removed 4 bases at V and 6 bases at J, leaving 9 bases unmatched. The germline V gene has CDR1 SEHNR and CDR2 FQNEAQ (reference sequence). The CDR3, as DNA: TGTGCCAGCAGCTGGGGGAGCGGGAGGGCCGTCGAGCAGTACTTC. Its protein is CASSWGSGRAVEQYF.

The gene calls are TRBV14 and TRBJ2-4; 9 nucleotides agree with TRBD2. Germline CDR1 and CDR2: SGHDN and FVKESK. The CDR3 length is 15 residues. With 1 base clipped from V and 8 bases from J, the junction kept 6 bases outside the gene matches. In DNA, the CDR3 is TGTGCCAGCAGCCAAGTTAGCGGGAGCTTAGACATTCAGTACTTC. It translates to CASSQVSGSLDIQYF.

With regard to this clone: The same CDR3 is also encoded by other DNA sequences in this sample. The V and J genes are TRBV12-3 or TRBV12-4 and TRBJ2-1; D is uncertain. There are 11 residues in the CDR3. V was shortened by 2 bases and J by 7 bases, with 3 bases between the two germline ends. CDR3 sequence reads: CASSLLNEQFF. CDR3 nucleotides: TGTGCCAGCAGTTTACTGAATGAGCAGTTCTTC.

The chain is built from TRBV7-6 and TRBJ1-6; D gene uncertain. Germline CDR1 reads SGHVS; CDR2 reads FNYEAQ. The CDR3 is made up of 14 amino acids. V was clipped by 1 base and J by 4 bases, with 5 bases between them. Here the CDR3 reads CASSLERYNSPLHF. In nucleotides, the CDR3 is TGTGCCAGCAGCTTAGAACGGTATAATTCACCCCTCCACTTT.